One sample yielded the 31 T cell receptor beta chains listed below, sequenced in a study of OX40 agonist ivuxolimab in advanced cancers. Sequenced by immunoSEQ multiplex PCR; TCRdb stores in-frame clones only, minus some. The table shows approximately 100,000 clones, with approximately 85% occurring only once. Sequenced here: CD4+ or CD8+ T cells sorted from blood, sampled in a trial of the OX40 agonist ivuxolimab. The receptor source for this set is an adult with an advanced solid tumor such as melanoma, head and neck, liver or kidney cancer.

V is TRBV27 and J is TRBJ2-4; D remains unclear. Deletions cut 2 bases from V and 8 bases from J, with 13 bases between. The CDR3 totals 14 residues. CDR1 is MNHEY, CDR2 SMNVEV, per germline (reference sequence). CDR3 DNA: TGTGCCAGCAGTTTAAGGGCCTACTCCTACATTCAGTACTTC. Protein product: CASSLRAYSYIQYF.

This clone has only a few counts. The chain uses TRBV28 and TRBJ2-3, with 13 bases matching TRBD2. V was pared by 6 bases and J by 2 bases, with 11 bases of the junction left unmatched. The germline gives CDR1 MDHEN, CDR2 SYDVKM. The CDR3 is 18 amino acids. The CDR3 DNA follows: TGTGCCAGCAGACCCAAACCGGGACTAGCGGGACCCACAGATACGCAGTATTTT. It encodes CASRPKPGLAGPTDTQYF.

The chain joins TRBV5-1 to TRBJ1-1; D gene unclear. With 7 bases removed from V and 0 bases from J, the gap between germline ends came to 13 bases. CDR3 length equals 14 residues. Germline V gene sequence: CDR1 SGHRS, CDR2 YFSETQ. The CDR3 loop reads CASQIGGMNTEAFF. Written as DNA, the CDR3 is TGCGCCAGCCAAATTGGTGGGATGAACACTGAAGCTTTCTTT.

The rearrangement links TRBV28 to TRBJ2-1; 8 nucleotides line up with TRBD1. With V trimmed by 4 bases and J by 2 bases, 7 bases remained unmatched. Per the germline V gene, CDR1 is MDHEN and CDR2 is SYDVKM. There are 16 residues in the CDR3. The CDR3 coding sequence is TGTGCCAGCAGTTCAGGGACAGGTCAGACCTACAATGAGCAGTTCTTC. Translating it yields CASSSGTGQTYNEQFF.

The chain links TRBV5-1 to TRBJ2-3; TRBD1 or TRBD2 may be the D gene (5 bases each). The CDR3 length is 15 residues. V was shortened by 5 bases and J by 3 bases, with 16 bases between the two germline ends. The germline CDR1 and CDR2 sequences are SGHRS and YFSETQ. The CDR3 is CASRGVPGLTDTQYF. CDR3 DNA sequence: TGCGCCAGCAGGGGGGTTCCGGGCTTGACAGATACGCAGTATTTT.

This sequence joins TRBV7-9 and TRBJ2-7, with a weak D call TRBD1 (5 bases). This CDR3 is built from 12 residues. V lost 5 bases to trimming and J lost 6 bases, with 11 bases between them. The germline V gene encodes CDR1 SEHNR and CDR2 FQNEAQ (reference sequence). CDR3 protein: CASSPMGREQYF. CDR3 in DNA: TGTGCCAGCAGCCCTATGGGGCGCGAGCAGTACTTC.

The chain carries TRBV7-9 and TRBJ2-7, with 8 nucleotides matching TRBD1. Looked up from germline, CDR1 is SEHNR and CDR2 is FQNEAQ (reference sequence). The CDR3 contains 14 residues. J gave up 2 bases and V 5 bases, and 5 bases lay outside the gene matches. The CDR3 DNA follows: TGTGCCAGCAGCCCCCCGGGACAGGCCTACGAGCAGTACTTC. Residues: CASSPPGQAYEQYF.

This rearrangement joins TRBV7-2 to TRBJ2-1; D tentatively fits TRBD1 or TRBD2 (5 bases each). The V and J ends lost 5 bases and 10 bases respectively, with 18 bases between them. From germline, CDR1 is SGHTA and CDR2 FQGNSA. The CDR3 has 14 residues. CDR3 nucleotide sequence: TGTGCCAGCAGCCACCGGGACCCCCAAGGGGAGCAGTTCTTC. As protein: CASSHRDPQGEQFF.

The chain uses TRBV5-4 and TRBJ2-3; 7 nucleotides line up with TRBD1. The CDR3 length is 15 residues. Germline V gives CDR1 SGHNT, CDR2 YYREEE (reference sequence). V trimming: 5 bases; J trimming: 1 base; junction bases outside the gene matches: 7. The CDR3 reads CASRSWTGRTDTQYF. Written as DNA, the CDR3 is TGTGCCAGCAGGTCTTGGACAGGTCGCACAGATACGCAGTATTTT.

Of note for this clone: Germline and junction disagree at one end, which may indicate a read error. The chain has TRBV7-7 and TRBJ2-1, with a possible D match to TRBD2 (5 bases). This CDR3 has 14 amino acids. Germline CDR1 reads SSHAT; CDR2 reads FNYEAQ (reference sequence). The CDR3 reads CASSLDTEDNEQFF. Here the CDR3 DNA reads TGTGCTAGCAGCCTAGACACGGAGGACAATGAGCAGTTCTTC.

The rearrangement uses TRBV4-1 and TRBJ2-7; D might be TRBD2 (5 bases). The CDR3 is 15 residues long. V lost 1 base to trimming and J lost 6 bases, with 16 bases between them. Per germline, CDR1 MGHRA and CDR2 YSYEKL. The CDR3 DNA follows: TGCGCCAGCAGCCAAGTTGAGGGCATTCAAGCCGAGCAGTACTTC. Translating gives CASSQVEGIQAEQYF.

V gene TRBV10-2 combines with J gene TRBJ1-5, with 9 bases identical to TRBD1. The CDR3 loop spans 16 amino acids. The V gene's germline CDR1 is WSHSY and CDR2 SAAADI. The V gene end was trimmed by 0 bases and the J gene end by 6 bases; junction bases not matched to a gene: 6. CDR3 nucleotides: TGCGCCAGCAGTGAGTCCGGGACAGGGATAAGTCAGCCCCAGCATTTT. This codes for CASSESGTGISQPQHF.

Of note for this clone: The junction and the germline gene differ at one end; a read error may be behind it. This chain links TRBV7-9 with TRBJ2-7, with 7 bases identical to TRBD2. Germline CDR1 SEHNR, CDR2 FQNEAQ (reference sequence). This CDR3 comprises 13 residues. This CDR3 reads CASSLVGGYEQCF. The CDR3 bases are TGTGCCAGCAGCTTAGTGGGGGGGTACGAGCAGTGCTTC.

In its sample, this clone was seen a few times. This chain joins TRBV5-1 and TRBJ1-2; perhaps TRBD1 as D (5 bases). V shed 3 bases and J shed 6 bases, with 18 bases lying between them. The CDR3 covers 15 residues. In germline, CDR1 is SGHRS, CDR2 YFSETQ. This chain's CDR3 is CASSWTPGEWNGYTF. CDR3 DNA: TGCGCCAGCAGCTGGACGCCGGGGGAATGGAATGGCTACACCTTC.

CDR3 in amino acids: CASSPPGLSGDTQYF. The DNA of the CDR3 is TGCGCCAGCAGCCCTCCGGGACTATCGGGAGATACGCAGTATTTT. The chain is built from TRBV4-1 and TRBJ2-3, with 7 bases identical to TRBD2. Trimming cost V 4 bases and J 5 bases; bases outside gene matches: 9. This CDR3 has 15 residues. The germline V gene encodes CDR1 MGHRA and CDR2 YSYEKL.

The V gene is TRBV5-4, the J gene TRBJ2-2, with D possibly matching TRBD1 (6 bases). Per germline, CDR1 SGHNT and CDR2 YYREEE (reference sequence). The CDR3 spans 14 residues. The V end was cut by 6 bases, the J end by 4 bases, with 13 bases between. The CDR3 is CASTPPTGTGELFF. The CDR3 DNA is TGTGCCAGCACCCCCCCGACAGGCACCGGGGAGCTGTTTTTT.

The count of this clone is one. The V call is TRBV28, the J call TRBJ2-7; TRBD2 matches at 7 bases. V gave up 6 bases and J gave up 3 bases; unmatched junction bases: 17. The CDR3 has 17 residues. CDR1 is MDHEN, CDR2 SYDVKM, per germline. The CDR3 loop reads CASSFPPGGAPSYEQYF. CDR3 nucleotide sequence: TGTGCCAGCAGCTTCCCCCCGGGAGGCGCCCCCAGCTACGAGCAGTACTTC.

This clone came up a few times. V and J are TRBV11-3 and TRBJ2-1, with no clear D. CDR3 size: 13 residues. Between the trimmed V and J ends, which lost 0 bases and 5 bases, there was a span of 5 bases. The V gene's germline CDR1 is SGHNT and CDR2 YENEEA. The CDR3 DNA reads TGTGCCAGCAGCTTAGACTGGAACAATGAGCAGTTCTTC. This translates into CASSLDWNNEQFF.

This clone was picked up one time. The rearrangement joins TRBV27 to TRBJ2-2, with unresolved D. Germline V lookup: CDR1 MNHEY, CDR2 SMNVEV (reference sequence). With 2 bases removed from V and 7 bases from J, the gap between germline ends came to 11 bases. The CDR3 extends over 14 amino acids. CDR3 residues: CASSLQTFYGELFF. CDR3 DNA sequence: TGTGCCAGCAGTTTACAAACGTTCTACGGGGAGCTGTTTTTT.

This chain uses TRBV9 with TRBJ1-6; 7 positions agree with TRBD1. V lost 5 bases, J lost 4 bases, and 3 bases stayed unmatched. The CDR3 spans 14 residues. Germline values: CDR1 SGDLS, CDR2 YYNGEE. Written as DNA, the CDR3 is TGTGCCAGCAGAGCGGGACAGTATAATTCACCCCTCCACTTT. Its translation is CASRAGQYNSPLHF.

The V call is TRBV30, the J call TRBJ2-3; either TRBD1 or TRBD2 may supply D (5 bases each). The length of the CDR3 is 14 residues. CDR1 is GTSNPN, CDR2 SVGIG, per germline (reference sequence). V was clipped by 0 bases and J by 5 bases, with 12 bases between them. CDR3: CAWSVIVGRDTQYF. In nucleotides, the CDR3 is TGTGCCTGGAGTGTAATTGTGGGACGAGATACGCAGTATTTT.

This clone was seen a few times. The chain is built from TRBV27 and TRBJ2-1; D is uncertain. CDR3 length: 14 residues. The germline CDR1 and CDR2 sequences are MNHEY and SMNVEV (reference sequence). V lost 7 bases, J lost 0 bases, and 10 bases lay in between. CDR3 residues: CASKGYFSYNEQFF. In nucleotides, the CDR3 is TGTGCCAGCAAAGGGTATTTCTCCTACAATGAGCAGTTCTTC.

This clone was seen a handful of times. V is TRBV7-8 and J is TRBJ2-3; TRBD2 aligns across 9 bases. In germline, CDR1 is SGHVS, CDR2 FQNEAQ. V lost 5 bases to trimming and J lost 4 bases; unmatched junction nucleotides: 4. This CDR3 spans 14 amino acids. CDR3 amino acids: CASSLSGSADTQYF. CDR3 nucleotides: TGTGCCAGCAGCCTTAGCGGGAGCGCAGATACGCAGTATTTT.

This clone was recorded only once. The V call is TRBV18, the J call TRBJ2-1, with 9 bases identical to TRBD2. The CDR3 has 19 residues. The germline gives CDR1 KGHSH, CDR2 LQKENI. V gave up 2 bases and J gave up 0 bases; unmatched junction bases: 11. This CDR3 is CASSPMREGSQSSYNEQFF. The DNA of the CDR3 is TGTGCCAGCTCACCAATGCGGGAGGGGTCCCAGAGCTCCTACAATGAGCAGTTCTTC.

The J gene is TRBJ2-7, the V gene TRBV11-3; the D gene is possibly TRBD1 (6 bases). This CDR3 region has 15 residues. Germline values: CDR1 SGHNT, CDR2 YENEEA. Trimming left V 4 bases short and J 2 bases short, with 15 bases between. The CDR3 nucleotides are TGTGCCAGCAGCTCGGACAGAGGATCGCCCTACGAGCAGTACTTC. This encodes CASSSDRGSPYEQYF.

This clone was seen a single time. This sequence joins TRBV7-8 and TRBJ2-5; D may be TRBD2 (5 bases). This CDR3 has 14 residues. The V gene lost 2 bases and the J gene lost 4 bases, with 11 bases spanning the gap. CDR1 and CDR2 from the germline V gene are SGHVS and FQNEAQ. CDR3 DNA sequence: TGTGCCAGCAGCTTAAATTGGGCGGGAGAGACCCAGTACTTC. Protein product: CASSLNWAGETQYF.

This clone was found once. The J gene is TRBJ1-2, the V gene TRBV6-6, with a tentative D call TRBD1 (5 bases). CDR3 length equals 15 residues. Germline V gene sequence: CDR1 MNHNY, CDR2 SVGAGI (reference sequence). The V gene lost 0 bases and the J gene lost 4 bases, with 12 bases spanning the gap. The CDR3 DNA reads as TGTGCCAGCAGTTACTCGAAAGGGGACGGCTATGGCTACACCTTC. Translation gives CASSYSKGDGYGYTF.

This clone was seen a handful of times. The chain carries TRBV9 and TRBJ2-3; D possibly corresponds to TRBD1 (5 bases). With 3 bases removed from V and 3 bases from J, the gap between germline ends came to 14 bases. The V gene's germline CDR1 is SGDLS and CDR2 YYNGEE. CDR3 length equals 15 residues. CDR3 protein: CASSALGRTTDTQYF. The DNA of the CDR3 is TGTGCCAGCAGCGCTCTTGGAAGGACAACAGATACGCAGTATTTT.

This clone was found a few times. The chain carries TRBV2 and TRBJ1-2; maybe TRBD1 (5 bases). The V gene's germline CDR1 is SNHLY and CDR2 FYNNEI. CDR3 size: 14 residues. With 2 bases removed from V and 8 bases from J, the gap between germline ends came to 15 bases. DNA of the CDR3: TGTGCCAGCAGTGAATTAAGGCAGGGTAACGGCTACACCTTC. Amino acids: CASSELRQGNGYTF.

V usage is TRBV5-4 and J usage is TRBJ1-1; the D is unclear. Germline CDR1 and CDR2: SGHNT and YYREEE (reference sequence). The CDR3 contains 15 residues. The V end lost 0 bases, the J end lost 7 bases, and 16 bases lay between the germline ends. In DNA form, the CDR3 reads TGTGCCAGCAGCTTGGGGGCCAGAAGCATCGGTGAAGCTTTCTTT. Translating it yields CASSLGARSIGEAFF. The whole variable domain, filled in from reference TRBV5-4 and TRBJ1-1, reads ETGVTQSPTHLIKTRGQQVTLRCSSQSGHNTVSWYQQALGQGPQFIFQYYREEENGRGNFPPRFSGLQFPNYSSELNVNALELDDSALYLCASSLGARSIGEAFFGQGTRLTVV.

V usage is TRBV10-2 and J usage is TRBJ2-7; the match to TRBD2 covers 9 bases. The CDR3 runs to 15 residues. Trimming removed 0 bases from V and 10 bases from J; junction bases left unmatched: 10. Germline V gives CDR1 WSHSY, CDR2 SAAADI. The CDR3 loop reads CASSESIRLSGRQYF. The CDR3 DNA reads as TGCGCCAGCAGTGAGTCGATTAGGCTTAGCGGGAGACAGTACTTC.